What follows are 8 T cell receptor beta chains derived from one specimen sequenced in a study of CD8 T cells in ankylosing spondylitis. TCRdb passed the 5' RACE reads through MiXCR, listing each CDR3 protein once. The sample has 200,000 to 300,000 distinct CDR3 sequences, 8.6% seen once. Sample: blood, either unsorted or a sorted T cell fraction (not recorded which). Source of these receptors: a male donor with ankylosing spondylitis or in good health (not recorded which).

This clonotype was found many times. This chain links TRBV15 with TRBJ2-1; weak D call: TRBD2 (6 bases). CDR1 and CDR2 (germline): LNHNV, YYDKDF (reference sequence). Trimming removed 5 bases from V and 8 bases from J, with 22 bases in between. The CDR3 has 16 residues. CDR3 loop: CATSGELGGDSYEQFF. The CDR3 DNA reads TGTGCCACCAGCGGGGAACTGGGAGGTGACAGCTATGAGCAGTTCTTC.

V gene TRBV6-5 combines with J gene TRBJ2-5, with 8 bases fitting TRBD1. This CDR3 is built from 15 residues. Germline CDR1 and CDR2: MNHEY and SVGAGI. Trimming at V came to 4 bases and at J to 1 base, leaving 5 bases not matched to a gene. In DNA, the CDR3 is TGTGCCAGCAGTTTTTCGACAGGGGTCCAAGAGACCCAGTACTTC. Translating it yields CASSFSTGVQETQYF.

This clonotype has at least ten counts. The rearrangement uses TRBV27 and TRBJ1-2; D remains ambiguous. Trimming removed 6 bases at V and 8 bases at J, with 16 bases between. Germline V lookup: CDR1 MNHEY, CDR2 SMNVEV (reference sequence). The CDR3 has 13 amino acids. CDR3 sequence (DNA): TGTGCCAGCAGAATGGACGGTCGAGGGGGCTACACCTTC. Encoded protein: CASRMDGRGGYTF.

The rearrangement uses TRBV5-1 and TRBJ1-1; D gene unclear. The V gene's germline CDR1 is SGHRS and CDR2 YFSETQ. The CDR3 runs to 11 residues. Trimming cost V 6 bases and J 5 bases, with 8 bases left between them. The CDR3 coding sequence is TGCGCCAGCAACGGGGTTACTGAAGCTTTCTTT. It encodes CASNGVTEAFF.

The chain joins TRBV2 to TRBJ2-6, with D perhaps matching TRBD1 (6 bases). This CDR3 is 15 amino acids long. V was shortened by 9 bases and J by 7 bases, with 19 bases between the two germline ends. From germline, CDR1 is SNHLY and CDR2 FYNNEI. The CDR3 DNA follows: TGTGCCAGATCCCTGGGAATACAGGGTGCCAACGTCCTGACTTTC. Encoded protein: CARSLGIQGANVLTF.

This clonotype was counted at least ten times. V is TRBV6-1 and J is TRBJ2-3; 10 nucleotides align to TRBD2. V dropped 2 bases and J dropped 6; count of bases not matched to a gene: 11. Germline V gives CDR1 MNHNS, CDR2 SASEGT. The CDR3 runs 17 residues. The CDR3 region is CASSELPSGSIQDTQYF. The CDR3 coding sequence is TGTGCCAGCAGTGAACTCCCTAGCGGGAGCATTCAGGATACGCAGTATTTT.

This clonotype has ten or more counts. The chain combines TRBV21-1 with TRBJ2-5; TRBD1 is the table's D call and was not checked against the DNA. TRBV21-1 is a pseudogene. The CDR3 length is 15 residues. This CDR3 reads CASTRDRGFGETQYF. CDR3 DNA sequence: TGTGCCAGCACTAGGGACAGGGGCTTTGGGGAGACCCAGTACTTC.

This clonotype was found many times. The chain recombines TRBV7-9 with TRBJ1-3, with D hard to call. Trimming removed 4 bases from V and 2 bases from J, with 15 bases in between. Looked up from germline, CDR1 is SEHNR and CDR2 is FQNEAQ (reference sequence). The CDR3 is made up of 16 amino acids. The CDR3 here is CASSSPFWAAGNTIYF. The CDR3 region has the DNA TGTGCCAGCAGCTCCCCTTTCTGGGCGGCTGGAAACACCATATATTTT.